This T cell receptor (beta chain) was identified during a study of cytomegalovirus exposure and HLA in healthy donors. The PCR used 60 Vbeta and 13 Jbeta primers. Assay used: immunoSEQ multiplex PCR; TCRdb lists only in-frame clones, some missing. The table lists 250,000 to 350,000 clones, 80% of them singletons. Notes on this clone: The antigen is not known.

Notes on the study in general: Most TCR sequences showed up rarely, but some public TCRs showed up in many donors.

CDR3 size: 15 residues. The germline gives CDR1 SQVTM, CDR2 ANQGSEA. V gave up 1 base and J gave up 0 bases, with 11 bases separating them. Sequencing was carried out using PBMCs. The TCR sequence derives from a girl aged 2-15 years in good health and CMV-seronegative. This chain links TRBV29-1 with TRBJ2-3, with a possible D match to TRBD2 (7 bases). This chain's CDR3 is CSVEGRGASTDTQYF. As DNA, the CDR3 is TGCAGCGTTGAAGGACGGGGGGCTAGCACAGATACGCAGTATTTT.